These 5 T cell receptor beta chains came from one sample sequenced in a study of blood T cells in healthy people across ages. A sample-barcoded 5' primer and a J-beta primer mix were used in a second PCR of roughly 7 to 11 cycles. Each CDR3 protein is one row after TCRdb ran MiXCR on the 5' RACE reads. The sample holds 650,000 to 800,000 distinct CDR3 sequences, under 55% seen once. The sample taken for sequencing was blood. Receptor source: a man in his 60s in good health.

Concerning this clonotype itself: This may arise from a read error, as a much more abundant clone is one base away. This chain connects TRBV2 to TRBJ2-1; D gene ambiguous. Germline V gene data show CDR1 as SNHLY and CDR2 as FYNNEI. V was clipped by 4 bases and J by 7 bases, with 11 bases between them. The CDR3 extends over 13 amino acids. The CDR3, as DNA: TGTGCCAGCAGTGTAGTCCCGGAGAATGAGCAGTTCTTC. As protein: CASSVVPENEQFF.

The V call is TRBV7-2, the J call TRBJ2-5, with TRBD2 identical over 9 bases. Germline lookup yields CDR1 SGHTA and CDR2 FQGNSA. The length of the CDR3 is 17 residues. The trim removed 4 bases at V and 1 base at J, leaving 10 bases unmatched. The chain's CDR3 is CASSSPLVAGVQETQYF. In DNA, the CDR3 is TGTGCCAGCAGCTCGCCCCTGGTAGCGGGGGTCCAAGAGACCCAGTACTTC.

This clonotype was recorded at least ten times. The chain combines TRBV7-2 with TRBJ2-7; 8 nucleotides line up with TRBD1. This CDR3 region has 13 residues. With V trimmed by 3 bases and J by 5 bases, 3 bases remained unmatched. Germline V gives CDR1 SGHTA, CDR2 FQGNSA. The CDR3 DNA reads as TGTGCCAGCAGCTTCGACAGGGGCAACGAGCAGTACTTC. This sequence encodes CASSFDRGNEQYF.

The rearrangement joins TRBV28 to TRBJ2-7; D not resolved. The CDR3 is made up of 12 amino acids. Trimming left V 6 bases short and J 4 bases short, with 10 bases between. CDR1 is MDHEN and CDR2 is SYDVKM in the germline V gene. The chain's CDR3 is CASRTTDYEQYF. The CDR3 DNA reads TGTGCCAGCAGAACAACGGATTACGAGCAGTACTTC.

The table lists this clonotype with a few counts. The chain is built from TRBV7-9 and TRBJ2-5; D not resolved. Trimming took off 1 base at V and 5 bases at J, with 14 bases between the two ends. The CDR3 spans 15 residues. Germline CDR1 SEHNR, CDR2 FQNEAQ (reference sequence). The CDR3 is CASSLVLDPLETQYF. For the CDR3, the DNA is TGTGCCAGCAGCTTAGTGCTGGACCCCTTGGAGACCCAGTACTTC.